What follows are 25 T cell receptor beta chains derived from one specimen sequenced in a study of beta chain features in type 1 diabetes. The investigators reverse transcribed all of the isolated RNA, so they sequenced expressed TCRB transcripts. Produced via immunoSEQ multiplex PCR; TCRdb's table is partial and in-frame only. The table shows fewer than 900,000 clones, with roughly 15% occurring only once. Sequencing used naive CD4+ T cells from blood. These receptors all come from a young woman in good health.

This clone came up a few times. The J gene is TRBJ2-3, the V gene TRBV15, with a tentative D call TRBD2 (5 bases). V lost 2 bases and J 1 base, leaving 13 bases between the germline ends. The germline V gene encodes CDR1 LNHNV and CDR2 YYDKDF (reference sequence). The CDR3 spans 16 residues. CDR3 protein: CATSRKDFRGTDTQYF. In DNA form, the CDR3 reads TGTGCCACCAGCAGAAAGGACTTTAGAGGCACAGATACGCAGTATTTT.

This clone showed up just a few times. This chain uses TRBV5-1 with TRBJ1-1; 8 bases agree with TRBD1. Germline-derived CDR1 and CDR2 are SGHRS and YFSETQ. Trimming removed 2 bases from V and 4 bases from J; junction bases left unmatched: 10. This CDR3 comprises 16 residues. CDR3 in DNA: TGCGCCAGCAGCTTTGGGGGCTTCAGGGGGCTCACTGAAGCTTTCTTT. It is translated as CASSFGGFRGLTEAFF.

The chain links TRBV9 to TRBJ1-2, with 10 bases lining up with TRBD1. CDR1 and CDR2 (germline): SGDLS, YYNGEE. The CDR3 consists of 13 residues. With 4 bases clipped from V and 7 bases from J, the junction kept 4 bases outside the gene matches. The CDR3 bases are TGTGCCAGCAGCCTCGGACAGGGGGGTGGCTACACCTTC. It codes for CASSLGQGGGYTF. The full variable domain, rest sourced from reference TRBV9 and TRBJ1-2, is DSGVTQTPKHLITATGQRVTLRCSPRSGDLSVYWYQQSLDQGLQFLIQYYNGEERAKGNILERFSAQQFPDLHSELNLSSLELGDSALYFCASSLGQGGGYTFGSGTRLTVV.

The chain recombines TRBV7-9 with TRBJ2-7; D call uncertain. Germline V gives CDR1 SEHNR, CDR2 FQNEAQ (reference sequence). The V end was cut by 2 bases, the J end by 7 bases, with 15 bases between. The length of the CDR3 is 14 residues. CDR3 in DNA: TGTGCCAGCAGCTTATCAGGTTCCGTGGGGGAGCAGTACTTC. It translates to CASSLSGSVGEQYF.

This clone has more than one count but fewer than ten. J is TRBJ2-3 and V is TRBV19, with unresolved D. Per the germline V gene, CDR1 is LNHDA and CDR2 is SQIVND (reference sequence). The CDR3 length is 14 residues. V gave up 3 bases and J gave up 0 bases, with 7 bases separating them. This CDR3 is CASSISASTDTQYF. CDR3 nucleotides: TGTGCCAGTAGTATTTCGGCCAGCACAGATACGCAGTATTTT.

This chain connects TRBV7-8 to TRBJ2-3; 7 nucleotides match TRBD2. With 2 bases clipped from V and 1 base from J, the junction kept 3 bases outside the gene matches. The CDR3 is 15 amino acids. Germline-derived CDR1 and CDR2 are SGHVS and FQNEAQ. The DNA for the CDR3 is TGTGCCAGCAGCTTAAGCGGGGTGGGCACAGATACGCAGTATTTT. This gives the protein CASSLSGVGTDTQYF.

The chain carries TRBV27 and TRBJ2-3; TRBD2 aligns across 8 bases. The CDR3 is 15 residues long. Germline CDR1 reads MNHEY; CDR2 reads SMNVEV (reference sequence). Unmatched junction bases numbered 10, after V lost 7 bases and J lost 4 bases. The CDR3 coding sequence is TGTGCCAGCAACCGACCGGGACTAGAGGCAGATACGCAGTATTTT. This sequence encodes CASNRPGLEADTQYF.

The chain employs TRBV4-2 and TRBJ2-7; D remains unclear. V was trimmed by 0 bases and J by 3 bases, leaving 12 bases between them. The germline V gene has CDR1 LGHNA and CDR2 YNFKEQ. The CDR3 contains 15 residues. CDR3 nucleotide sequence: TGTGCCAGCAGCCAAGACCCTCAACCGTACTACGAGCAGTACTTC. Translating gives CASSQDPQPYYEQYF.

This clone was seen only a few times. This CDR3 is also generated by other DNA sequences in the sample. The V and J genes are TRBV6-5 and TRBJ1-1; 7 bases map to TRBD1. The CDR3 length is 14 residues. Germline V gene data show CDR1 as MNHEY and CDR2 as SVGAGI. Germline trimming cut 6 bases from V and 0 bases from J; bases unmatched to any gene: 4. Here the CDR3 DNA reads TGTGCCAGCAGACCGGGACAGATGAACACTGAAGCTTTCTTT. Protein sequence: CASRPGQMNTEAFF.

The sample holds a few counts of this clone. V is TRBV5-1 and J is TRBJ2-5; D remains unclear. Germline values: CDR1 SGHRS, CDR2 YFSETQ. V was shortened by 5 bases and J by 3 bases, with 8 bases between the two germline ends. The CDR3 is made up of 12 amino acids. CDR3: CASSAVKETQYF. The CDR3 coding sequence is TGCGCCAGCAGTGCAGTAAAAGAGACCCAGTACTTC.

This chain joins TRBV7-2 and TRBJ2-3, with a weak D call TRBD2 (6 bases). This CDR3 has 14 amino acids. Per the germline V gene, CDR1 is SGHTA and CDR2 is FQGNSA. V was trimmed by 5 bases and J by 6 bases, leaving 15 bases between them. Here the CDR3 reads CASSLLASQDTQYF. CDR3 nucleotide sequence: TGTGCCAGCAGCCTACTAGCTTCTCAGGATACGCAGTATTTT.

This clone appeared a few times. As DNA, the CDR3 is TGCGCCAGCAGCCAAGATTACGGCTACGAGCAGTACTTC. This sequence encodes CASSQDYGYEQYF. The rearrangement joins TRBV4-3 to TRBJ2-7; D is undetermined. With 0 bases removed from V and 3 bases from J, the gap between germline ends came to 6 bases. The CDR3 has 13 amino acids. Germline CDR1 and CDR2: LGHNA and YSLEER.

The chain carries TRBV6-6 and TRBJ2-7, with 9 bases lining up with TRBD1. Germline lookup yields CDR1 MNHNY and CDR2 SVGAGI (reference sequence). J lost 5 bases, V lost 0 bases, and 5 bases had no gene match. The CDR3 covers 15 residues. In nucleotides, the CDR3 is TGTGCCAGCAGTTACTCCACAGGGGGCTTCCACGAGCAGTACTTC. Translation gives CASSYSTGGFHEQYF.

A note on this clone: Distinct nucleotide sequences in the sample also encode this CDR3. The J gene is TRBJ1-2, the V gene TRBV9, with 7 bases fitting TRBD1. Trimming at V came to 0 bases and at J to 4 bases, leaving 3 bases not matched to a gene. The CDR3 is 14 amino acids. The germline CDR1 and CDR2 sequences are SGDLS and YYNGEE. The CDR3 DNA sequence: TGTGCCAGCAGCGTAGGAACAGGGGCCTATGGCTACACCTTC. Protein sequence: CASSVGTGAYGYTF.

The chain combines TRBV25-1 with TRBJ2-7, with D perhaps being TRBD1 or TRBD2 (5 bases each). The CDR3 consists of 15 residues. Germline CDR1 reads MGHDK; CDR2 reads SYGVNS. V shed 7 bases and J shed 4 bases, with 20 bases lying between them. CDR3 coding DNA: TGTGCCAGCACCGAGGGTGGGCCCGGGGCGTACGAGCAGTACTTC. The encoded protein is CASTEGGPGAYEQYF.

This chain connects TRBV6-5 to TRBJ2-1; D remains ambiguous. CDR1 is MNHEY, CDR2 SVGAGI, per germline. This CDR3 comprises 15 residues. The V end was cut by 6 bases, the J end by 6 bases, with 18 bases between. CDR3 sequence reads: CASRPIGAQVNEQFF. The CDR3 nucleotides read TGTGCCAGCAGACCCATTGGTGCCCAGGTCAATGAGCAGTTCTTC.

The sample holds a few counts of this clone. J is TRBJ2-1 and V is TRBV4-3; D remains ambiguous. This CDR3 has 15 residues. Germline CDR1 LGHNA, CDR2 YSLEER. The V end lost 0 bases, the J end lost 5 bases, and 11 bases lay between the germline ends. As DNA, the CDR3 is TGCGCCAGCAGCCAAGAGACCGGTGGGGACAATGAGCAGTTCTTC. This encodes CASSQETGGDNEQFF.

This clone appeared a few times. This sample includes further DNA sequences coding for the same CDR3. This chain connects TRBV9 to TRBJ2-2; D gene ambiguous. Trimming cost V 0 bases and J 2 bases, with 5 bases left between them. Looked up from germline, CDR1 is SGDLS and CDR2 is YYNGEE. The CDR3 loop spans 14 amino acids. The CDR3 DNA reads as TGTGCCAGCAGCGTAGAGCTAAACACCGGGGAGCTGTTTTTT. It codes for CASSVELNTGELFF.

The chain employs TRBV9 and TRBJ1-5, with 7 bases matching TRBD1. CDR3 length: 14 residues. The V segment lost 3 bases and the J segment 7 bases; nucleotides outside the gene matches: 7. Per the germline V gene, CDR1 is SGDLS and CDR2 is YYNGEE. CDR3 DNA sequence: TGTGCCAGCAGCGGTACAGGGGCTTTACAGCCCCAGCATTTT. Protein sequence: CASSGTGALQPQHF.

The chain joins TRBV6-5 to TRBJ2-1, with D tentatively TRBD1 or TRBD2 (5 bases each). This CDR3 contains 14 residues. CDR1 and CDR2 (germline): MNHEY, SVGAGI. Trimming took 6 bases from V and 7 from J, leaving 16 bases between them. The CDR3: CASSLRGKGNEQFF. CDR3 bases: TGTGCCAGCAGCCTGAGGGGCAAGGGGAATGAGCAGTTCTTC.

This clone was seen only a few times. CDR3: CASSPPGAETRTDTQYF. The DNA for the CDR3 is TGCGCCAGCAGCCCCCCGGGGGCGGAAACCCGCACAGATACGCAGTATTTT. V and J are TRBV4-1 and TRBJ2-3, with D perhaps matching TRBD1 or TRBD2 (6 bases each). V was trimmed by 4 bases and J by 1 base, leaving 18 bases between them. The CDR3 totals 17 residues. In germline, CDR1 is MGHRA, CDR2 YSYEKL.

V and J are TRBV2 and TRBJ1-4, with 9 bases that match TRBD1. From germline, CDR1 is SNHLY and CDR2 FYNNEI. Losses at the gene ends were 7 bases for V and 5 bases for J; bases not matched to a gene: 2. This CDR3 has 13 amino acids. The CDR3 protein is CASIGQGNEKLFF. CDR3 in DNA: TGTGCCAGCATCGGACAGGGGAATGAAAAACTGTTTTTT.

The rearrangement links TRBV5-6 to TRBJ2-1; D uncertain. Trimming left V 2 bases short and J 10 bases short, with 10 bases between. This CDR3 spans 12 amino acids. Germline lookup yields CDR1 SGHDT and CDR2 YYEEEE. The chain's CDR3 is CASSLWVQEQFF. The CDR3, as DNA: TGTGCCAGCAGCTTATGGGTTCAGGAGCAGTTCTTC.

This clone was detected only a few times. V and J are TRBV29-1 and TRBJ1-2; TRBD1 is a possible D gene (6 bases). V lost 4 bases, J lost 5 bases, and 14 bases lay in between. CDR3 size: 13 residues. Germline assignment: CDR1 SQVTM and CDR2 ANQGSEA. This CDR3 is CSVGKGVHYGYTF. The CDR3 nucleotides are TGCAGCGTTGGCAAGGGGGTCCATTATGGCTACACCTTC.

To note about this clone: The junction departs from germline at one end; a sequencing error may be responsible. The J gene is TRBJ1-2, the V gene TRBV5-5; TRBD1 is a possible D gene (5 bases). This CDR3 region has 14 residues. Germline V gene sequence: CDR1 SGHKS, CDR2 YYEKEE (reference sequence). DNA for the CDR3: TGCGCCAGCAGCCAAGTTGACAGTTTGGGAGGCTACACCTTC. Amino acids: CASSQVDSLGGYTF.